The 13 T cell receptor beta chains listed next were all sequenced from one sample in a study of T cell responses to AZD1222 COVID-19 vaccine. TCRdb keeps only in-frame clones here, not all; method: immunoSEQ multiplex PCR. The sample lists roughly 99,000 clones, approximately 88% occurring once. Sequenced here: peripheral blood, sampled on day 0 of AZD1222 vaccination. The source is an adult in good health.

The gene calls are TRBV10-3 and TRBJ1-1, with D possibly being TRBD1 (5 bases). The CDR3 spans 17 residues. Germline assignment: CDR1 ENHRY and CDR2 SYGVKD. V lost 0 bases and J 0 bases, leaving 14 bases between the germline ends. The CDR3 sequence: CAISESPGNVMNTEAFF. The CDR3 DNA reads as TGTGCCATCAGTGAGTCGCCAGGGAATGTCATGAACACTGAAGCTTTCTTT.

The chain recombines TRBV3-1 (or the pseudogene TRBV3-2) with TRBJ2-7, with D tentatively TRBD1 (6 bases). Trimming took off 10 bases at V and 1 base at J, with 8 bases between the two ends. This CDR3 spans 11 amino acids. The germline V gene encodes CDR1 LGHDT and CDR2 YNNKEL (reference sequence). Here the CDR3 reads CATGQSYEQYF. CDR3 DNA sequence: TGTGCCACCGGACAGTCCTACGAGCAGTACTTC.

The V and J genes are TRBV30 and TRBJ2-7; D may match TRBD1 or TRBD2 (5 bases each). CDR3 length: 16 amino acids. Germline CDR1 reads GTSNPN; CDR2 reads SVGIG (reference sequence). V lost 3 bases and J lost 5, with 23 bases in between. CDR3 region: CAWRAHWGITRDEQYF. The CDR3 bases are TGTGCCTGGAGAGCCCATTGGGGGATCACTCGGGACGAGCAGTACTTC.

The chain links TRBV28 to TRBJ1-6; 11 positions agree with TRBD1. Trimming cost V 0 bases and J 9 bases; bases outside gene matches: 1. Per the germline V gene, CDR1 is MDHEN and CDR2 is SYDVKM. The CDR3 spans 15 residues. The CDR3 loop reads CASSLWGTGGSPLHF. The CDR3 coding sequence is TGTGCCAGCAGTTTATGGGGGACAGGGGGTTCACCCCTCCACTTT.

This chain uses TRBV6-5 with TRBJ1-1; D is unresolved. V lost 8 bases and J lost 1, with 8 bases in between. The CDR3 length is 12 residues. Germline-derived CDR1 and CDR2 are MNHEY and SVGAGI. The CDR3 DNA reads as TGTGCCAGCCTTAGGGAGAACACTGAAGCTTTCTTT. It specifies CASLRENTEAFF.

The V gene is TRBV6-2 or TRBV6-3, the J gene TRBJ2-2, with TRBD2 matching over 10 bases. The length of the CDR3 is 18 residues. Germline values: CDR1 MNHEY, CDR2 SVGEGT. Trimming took 6 bases from V and 4 from J; bases not matched to a gene: 14. CDR3 DNA: TGTGCCAGCAGCCCTGGAGTCCTAGCGGGAGTGGGCACCGGGGAGCTGTTTTTT. Its translation is CASSPGVLAGVGTGELFF.

This clone was detected once. The chain employs TRBV6-5 and TRBJ2-7, with D uncertain. This CDR3 contains 13 residues. V was shortened by 0 bases and J by 3 bases, with 6 bases between the two germline ends. CDR1 is MNHEY and CDR2 is SVGAGI in the germline V gene. CDR3 residues: CASSYSADYEQYF. CDR3 in DNA: TGTGCCAGCAGTTACTCGGCGGACTACGAGCAGTACTTC.

The rearrangement uses TRBV24-1 and TRBJ2-1, with 12 positions matching TRBD2. The CDR3 sequence is 15 residues long. In germline, CDR1 is KGHDR, CDR2 SFDVKD. Trimming removed 9 bases from V and 5 bases from J; junction bases left unmatched: 7. CDR3 sequence reads: CATSQTSGGNNEQFF. The CDR3 bases are TGTGCCACCTCTCAGACTAGCGGGGGAAACAATGAGCAGTTCTTC.

This chain connects TRBV2 to TRBJ2-2, with 9 bases aligning to TRBD1. Looked up from germline, CDR1 is SNHLY and CDR2 is FYNNEI. The CDR3 length is 16 residues. V dropped 9 bases and J dropped 0; count of bases not matched to a gene: 8. In DNA form, the CDR3 reads TGTGCCAGTCGACAGGGGGGTTTCGCGAACACCGGGGAGCTGTTTTTT. Its protein is CASRQGGFANTGELFF.

V gene TRBV30 combines with J gene TRBJ1-1; maybe TRBD1 (6 bases). This CDR3 region has 11 residues. CDR1 is GTSNPN and CDR2 is SVGIG in the germline V gene (reference sequence). Trimming left V 8 bases short and J 5 bases short, with 12 bases between. The CDR3 sequence is CAQEGGTEAFF. The DNA of the CDR3 is TGTGCCCAAGAGGGGGGAACTGAAGCTTTCTTT.

This clone is a singleton in its sample. The chain joins TRBV11-2 to TRBJ2-2, with D uncertain. Trimming pared 1 base from V and 1 base from J, leaving 7 bases between. The CDR3 extends over 15 amino acids. Germline CDR1 is SGHAT and CDR2 is FQNNGV. DNA of the CDR3: TGTGCCAGCAGCTTAGCTGGGCGGAACACCGGGGAGCTGTTTTTT. Protein sequence: CASSLAGRNTGELFF.

The chain uses TRBV19 and TRBJ1-2; D call uncertain. Germline CDR1 LNHDA, CDR2 SQIVND (reference sequence). This CDR3 spans 13 amino acids. V was pared by 2 bases and J by 0 bases, with 4 bases between. CDR3 in amino acids: CASSIPTNYGYTF. As DNA, the CDR3 is TGTGCCAGTAGTATACCCACTAACTATGGCTACACCTTC.

This chain uses TRBV7-9 with TRBJ1-3, with D possibly being TRBD1 (6 bases). CDR1 and CDR2 (germline): SEHNR, FQNEAQ (reference sequence). The CDR3 is 15 residues long. The ends were cut back, 5 bases at V and 1 base at J, with 12 bases in the middle. The DNA of the CDR3 is TGTGCCAGCAGCCCCCAGGGGAAGTCTGGAAACACCATATATTTT. Protein sequence: CASSPQGKSGNTIYF.